Shown below are 25 T cell receptor beta chains from a single sample sequenced in a study of PD-1 blockade in classical Hodgkin lymphoma. Documented time point: newly diagnosed, previously untreated cHL patient sample. Profiled with immunoSEQ multiplex PCR; TCRdb holds only in-frame clones, not every one. The data contain about 47,000 clones, approximately 91% of them seen just once; the ten biggest clones take up about 5.3%. The sequenced sample was peripheral blood mononuclear cells (PBMCs). These receptors were taken from a human donor with classical Hodgkin lymphoma.

The rearrangement joins TRBV4-1 to TRBJ1-2; a possible D gene is TRBD1 (6 bases). V lost 1 base to trimming and J lost 4 bases, with 7 bases between them. Germline V gives CDR1 MGHRA, CDR2 YSYEKL. This CDR3 region has 13 residues. DNA of the CDR3: TGCGCCAGCAGCCAAGTGGGGGCCTATGGCTACACCTTC. Protein: CASSQVGAYGYTF.

In DNA form, the CDR3 reads TGTGCCAGCAGTTCCTACAATGAGCAGTTCTTC. This gives the protein CASSSYNEQFF. The chain uses TRBV5-6 and TRBJ2-1; D remains unclear. V lost 5 bases to trimming and J lost 1 base, with 1 base between them. The CDR3 sequence is 11 residues long. Germline V gene lookup returns CDR1 SGHDT and CDR2 YYEEEE. The full variable domain, in which reference TRBV5-6 and TRBJ2-1 provide the parts outside the CDR3, is DAGVTQSPTHLIKTRGQQVTLRCSPKSGHDTVSWYQQALGQGPQFIFQYYEEEERQRGNFPDRFSGHQFPNYSSELNVNALLLGDSALYLCASSSYNEQFFGPGTRLTVL.

In this sample, this clone turned up a few times. This sequence joins TRBV15 and TRBJ2-7; 12 nucleotides agree with TRBD1. Germline values: CDR1 LNHNV, CDR2 YYDKDF (reference sequence). Trimming cost V 3 bases and J 2 bases; bases outside gene matches: 5. The CDR3 sequence is 16 residues long. The CDR3 bases are TGTGCCACCAGCAGTTCAGGGACAGGGGGCCCCTACGAGCAGTACGTC. Amino acid sequence: CATSSSGTGGPYEQYV.

The V and J genes are TRBV28 and TRBJ2-7, with TRBD2 as a possible D gene (7 bases). Per the germline V gene, CDR1 is MDHEN and CDR2 is SYDVKM. The V end lost 10 bases, the J end lost 3 bases, and 19 bases lay between the germline ends. There are 14 residues in the CDR3. CDR3 in DNA: TGTGCCACCCACCCGGGGGGCAGAAGCTACGAGCAGTACTTC. Translating it yields CATHPGGRSYEQYF.

This sequence joins TRBV2 and TRBJ2-2; D is ambiguous. Germline values: CDR1 SNHLY, CDR2 FYNNEI. The CDR3 is 14 residues long. V was clipped by 4 bases and J by 4 bases, with 10 bases between them. CDR3 protein: CASSAPGGTGELFF. CDR3 sequence (DNA): TGTGCCAGCAGTGCCCCTGGTGGCACCGGGGAGCTGTTTTTT.

The J gene is TRBJ2-7, the V gene TRBV7-2; TRBD2 matches at 7 bases. Trimming took 0 bases from V and 2 from J; bases not matched to a gene: 4. Germline CDR1 SGHTA, CDR2 FQGNSA. This CDR3 spans 15 amino acids. The CDR3 DNA follows: TGTGCCAGCAGCTTAGCTGGGAGGGCCCCCTACGAGCAGTACTTC. It is translated as CASSLAGRAPYEQYF.

The chain couples TRBV9 to TRBJ2-3, with 7 bases matching TRBD1. This CDR3 spans 15 amino acids. Germline loops: CDR1 SGDLS, CDR2 YYNGEE. V shed 0 bases, J shed 1 base, and the junction held 2 bases outside the gene matches. In nucleotides, the CDR3 is TGTGCCAGCAGCGTAGACAGGGGTGGCACAGATACGCAGTATTTT. This sequence encodes CASSVDRGGTDTQYF.

The V and J genes are TRBV5-4 and TRBJ2-3, with D uncertain. Per germline, CDR1 SGHNT and CDR2 YYREEE (reference sequence). There are 12 residues in the CDR3. V lost 0 bases and J 2 bases, leaving 1 base between the germline ends. The CDR3 coding sequence is TGTGCCAGCAGCTTGGACACAGATACGCAGTATTTT. Protein sequence: CASSLDTDTQYF.

The chain links TRBV27 to TRBJ2-1, with 8 bases that match TRBD2. Germline V gene data show CDR1 as MNHEY and CDR2 as SMNVEV (reference sequence). V lost 7 bases to trimming and J lost 4 bases; unmatched junction nucleotides: 9. The CDR3 has 15 amino acids. The CDR3 spells CASTERGTPYNEQFF. CDR3 nucleotides: TGTGCCAGCACGGAGCGGGGGACACCATACAATGAGCAGTTCTTC.

The rearrangement joins TRBV9 to TRBJ1-1; D remains ambiguous. The CDR3 spans 14 residues. The V gene lost 3 bases and the J gene lost 1 base, with 10 bases spanning the gap. Germline V lookup: CDR1 SGDLS, CDR2 YYNGEE. The CDR3 loop is CASSASGPNTEAFF. DNA for the CDR3: TGTGCCAGCAGCGCATCCGGCCCGAACACTGAAGCTTTCTTT.

This clone was seen a few times. The V gene is TRBV9, the J gene TRBJ1-2, with 7 bases matching TRBD1. Per germline, CDR1 SGDLS and CDR2 YYNGEE. The CDR3 totals 16 residues. V shed 1 base, J shed 5 bases, and the junction held 11 bases outside the gene matches. DNA of the CDR3: TGTGCCAGCAGCGTAAGTCGGCAGGGGGAAAGGTATGGCTACACCTTC. Encoded protein: CASSVSRQGERYGYTF.

V and J are TRBV4-1 and TRBJ2-1; 7 nucleotides match TRBD2. The trim removed 1 base at V and 7 bases at J, leaving 10 bases unmatched. Germline CDR1 is MGHRA and CDR2 is YSYEKL. The CDR3 contains 16 residues. The CDR3 protein is CASSQGPAGSWNEQFF. In DNA, the CDR3 is TGCGCCAGCAGCCAAGGGCCAGCGGGATCGTGGAATGAGCAGTTCTTC.

The chain employs TRBV5-1 and TRBJ2-3; 9 bases line up with TRBD2. The CDR3 covers 14 residues. Trimming removed 4 bases from V and 3 bases from J; junction bases left unmatched: 3. Per the germline V gene, CDR1 is SGHRS and CDR2 is YFSETQ. The CDR3 spells CASSPGLATDTQYF. CDR3 nucleotides: TGCGCCAGCAGCCCGGGACTAGCAACAGATACGCAGTATTTT.

The chain uses TRBV19 and TRBJ2-6; perhaps D is TRBD1 or TRBD2 (5 bases each). Trimming stripped 5 bases from V and 0 bases from J, with 8 bases between. The CDR3 covers 15 residues. Looked up from germline, CDR1 is LNHDA and CDR2 is SQIVND (reference sequence). The CDR3 DNA follows: TGTGCCAGTAGTCTCGGGGCCTCTGGGGCCAACGTCCTGACTTTC. It codes for CASSLGASGANVLTF.

The chain recombines TRBV2 with TRBJ1-2; 7 bases agree with TRBD1. The CDR3 runs to 15 residues. Germline values: CDR1 SNHLY, CDR2 FYNNEI. V shed 5 bases, J shed 2 bases, and the junction held 8 bases outside the gene matches. CDR3 in DNA: TGTGCCAGCAGTTTAGGACAGGTGCCGAACTATGGCTACACCTTC. Translated: CASSLGQVPNYGYTF.

The genes are TRBV5-1 and TRBJ1-1; 9 bases align to TRBD1. Germline lookup yields CDR1 SGHRS and CDR2 YFSETQ. CDR3 length equals 15 residues. Trimming at V came to 0 bases and at J to 4 bases, leaving 4 bases not matched to a gene. CDR3 coding DNA: TGCGCCAGCAGCTTGGGTACAGGGGGCGCCACTGAAGCTTTCTTT. The encoded protein is CASSLGTGGATEAFF.

V gene TRBV18 combines with J gene TRBJ2-1; 15 nucleotides agree with TRBD2. Germline CDR1 KGHSH, CDR2 LQKENI. This CDR3 spans 16 amino acids. Germline trimming cut 2 bases from V and 7 bases from J; bases unmatched to any gene: 3. Here the CDR3 reads CASSPSGLAGGNEQFF. CDR3 DNA sequence: TGTGCCAGCTCACCAAGTGGACTAGCGGGGGGGAATGAGCAGTTCTTC. The variable domain in full, completed from reference TRBV18 and TRBJ2-1, reads NAGVMQNPRHLVRRRGQEARLRCSPMKGHSHVYWYRQLPEEGLKFMVYLQKENIIDESGMPKERFSAEFPKEGPSILRIQQVVRGDSAAYFCASSPSGLAGGNEQFFGPGTRLTVL.

The V gene is TRBV6-5, the J gene TRBJ2-5; 8 nucleotides match TRBD1. The CDR3 is 14 amino acids. V lost 6 bases, J lost 5 bases, and 8 bases stayed unmatched. Germline lookup yields CDR1 MNHEY and CDR2 SVGAGI. The CDR3 sequence is CASRQGGAAETQYF. The CDR3 DNA is TGTGCCAGCAGACAGGGGGGAGCGGCGGAGACCCAGTACTTC.

V usage is TRBV10-3 and J usage is TRBJ2-1, with TRBD2 identical over 11 bases. Trimming cost V 4 bases and J 6 bases; bases outside gene matches: 8. CDR1 ENHRY and CDR2 SYGVKD come from the germline V gene. The CDR3 has 16 residues. For the CDR3, the DNA is TGTGCCATCAGTGCTAGCGGGAGGCACTCGAGCAATGAGCAGTTCTTC. Residues: CAISASGRHSSNEQFF.

The V call is TRBV28, the J call TRBJ2-7, with D perhaps being TRBD1 or TRBD2 (6 bases each). V was shortened by 10 bases and J by 1 base, with 20 bases between the two germline ends. CDR3 length: 15 residues. The germline CDR1 and CDR2 sequences are MDHEN and SYDVKM. The CDR3: CATQGPGAGSYEQYF. DNA of the CDR3: TGTGCCACCCAGGGGCCGGGGGCAGGATCCTACGAGCAGTACTTC.

This chain joins TRBV6-5 and TRBJ2-7; a weak D match, TRBD1 (5 bases). The germline V gene has CDR1 MNHEY and CDR2 SVGAGI. The CDR3 totals 14 residues. Trimming pared 2 bases from V and 2 bases from J, leaving 10 bases between. DNA of the CDR3: TGTGCCAGCAGTTACGGCTTAGGGGCCTACGAGCAGTACTTC. It encodes CASSYGLGAYEQYF.

The chain recombines TRBV5-4 with TRBJ2-1; 8 bases line up with TRBD1. The CDR3 is 15 amino acids. Germline CDR1 reads SGHNT; CDR2 reads YYREEE (reference sequence). After removal of 2 bases from V and 6 bases from J, the junction contained 7 bases not matched to a gene. For the CDR3, the DNA is TGTGCCAGCAGCTTTTCAGGGGGCAAGGGCAATGAGCAGTTCTTC. The encoded protein is CASSFSGGKGNEQFF.

V gene TRBV5-4 combines with J gene TRBJ1-2; D gene uncertain. V dropped 5 bases and J dropped 6 bases, with 11 bases sitting between them. This CDR3 contains 12 residues. CDR1 is SGHNT, CDR2 YYREEE, per germline (reference sequence). DNA for the CDR3: TGTGCCAGCAGAAAAGTGCCGGATGGCTACACCTTC. As protein: CASRKVPDGYTF.

The CDR3 loop is CASSLGGVGGNEQFF. CDR3 in DNA: TGTGCCAGCAGCTTAGGAGGAGTAGGGGGAAATGAGCAGTTCTTC. V gene TRBV7-9 combines with J gene TRBJ2-1, with a possible D match to TRBD1 (6 bases). CDR1 and CDR2 from the germline V gene are SEHNR and FQNEAQ (reference sequence). Trimming removed 1 base at V and 7 bases at J, with 14 bases between. The CDR3 extends over 15 amino acids.

V gene TRBV30 combines with J gene TRBJ2-5; the D gene could be TRBD1 or TRBD2 (6 bases each). The CDR3 runs 15 residues. Trimming left V 4 bases short and J 7 bases short, with 22 bases between. The V gene's germline CDR1 is GTSNPN and CDR2 SVGIG (reference sequence). CDR3 in DNA: TGTGCCTGGACCCAAACGAAGGGGGGTCGGGGGACCCAGTACTTC. Translated: CAWTQTKGGRGTQYF. Full variable domain (outside the CDR3, taken from reference TRBV30 and TRBJ2-5): SQTIHQWPATLVQPVGSPLSLECTVEGTSNPNLYWYRQAAGRGLQLLFYSVGIGQISSEVPQNLSASRPQDRQFILSSKKLLLSDSGFYLCAWTQTKGGRGTQYFGPGTRLLVL.